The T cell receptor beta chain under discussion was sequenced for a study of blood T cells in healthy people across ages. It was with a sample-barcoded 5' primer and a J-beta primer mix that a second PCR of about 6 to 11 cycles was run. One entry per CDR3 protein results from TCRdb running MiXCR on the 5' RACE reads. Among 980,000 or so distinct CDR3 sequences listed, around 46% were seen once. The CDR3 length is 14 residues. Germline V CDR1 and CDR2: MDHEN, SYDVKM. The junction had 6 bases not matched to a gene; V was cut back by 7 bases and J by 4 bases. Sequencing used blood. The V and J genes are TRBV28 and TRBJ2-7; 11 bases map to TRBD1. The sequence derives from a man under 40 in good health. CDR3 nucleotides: TGTGCCAGCACCCCCGGGACAGGGGGATACGAGCAGTACTTC. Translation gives CASTPGTGGYEQYF.